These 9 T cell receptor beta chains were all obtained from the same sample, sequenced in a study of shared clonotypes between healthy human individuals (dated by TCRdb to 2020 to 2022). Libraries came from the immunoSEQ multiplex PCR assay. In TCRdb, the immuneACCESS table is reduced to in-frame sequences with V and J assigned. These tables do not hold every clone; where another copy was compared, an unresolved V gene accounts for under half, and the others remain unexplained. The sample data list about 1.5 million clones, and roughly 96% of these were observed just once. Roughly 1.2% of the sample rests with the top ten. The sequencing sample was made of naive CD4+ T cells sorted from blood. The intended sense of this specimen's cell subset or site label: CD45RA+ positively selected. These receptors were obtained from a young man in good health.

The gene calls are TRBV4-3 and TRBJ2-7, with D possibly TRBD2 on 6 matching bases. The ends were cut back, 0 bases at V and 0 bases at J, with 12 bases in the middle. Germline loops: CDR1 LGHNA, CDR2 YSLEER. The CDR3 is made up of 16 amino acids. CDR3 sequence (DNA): TGCGCCAGCAGCCAAGACTGGACTACGAGCTCCTACGAGCAGTACTTC. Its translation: CASSQDWTTSSYEQYF.

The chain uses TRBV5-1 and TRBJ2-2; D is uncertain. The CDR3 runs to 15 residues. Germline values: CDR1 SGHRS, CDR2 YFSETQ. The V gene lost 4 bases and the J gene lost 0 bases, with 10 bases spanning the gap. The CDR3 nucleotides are TGCGCCAGCAGCAGGACGGTCCCGAACACCGGGGAGCTGTTTTTT. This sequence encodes CASSRTVPNTGELFF.

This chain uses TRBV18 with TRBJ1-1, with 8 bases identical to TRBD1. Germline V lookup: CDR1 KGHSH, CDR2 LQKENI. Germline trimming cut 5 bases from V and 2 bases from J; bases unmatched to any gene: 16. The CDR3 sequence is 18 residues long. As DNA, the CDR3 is TGTGCCAGCTCAGCAGGACAGGGAAGGGGTTCAGGTAACACTGAAGCTTTCTTT. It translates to CASSAGQGRGSGNTEAFF. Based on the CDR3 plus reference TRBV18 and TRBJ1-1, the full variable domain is NAGVMQNPRHLVRRRGQEARLRCSPMKGHSHVYWYRQLPEEGLKFMVYLQKENIIDESGMPKERFSAEFPKEGPSILRIQQVVRGDSAAYFCASSAGQGRGSGNTEAFFGQGTRLTVV.

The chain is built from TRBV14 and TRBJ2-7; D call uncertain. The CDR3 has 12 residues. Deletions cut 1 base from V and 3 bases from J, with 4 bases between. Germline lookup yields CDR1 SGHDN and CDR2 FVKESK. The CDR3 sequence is CASSQVHYEQYF. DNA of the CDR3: TGTGCCAGCAGCCAAGTCCACTACGAGCAGTACTTC.

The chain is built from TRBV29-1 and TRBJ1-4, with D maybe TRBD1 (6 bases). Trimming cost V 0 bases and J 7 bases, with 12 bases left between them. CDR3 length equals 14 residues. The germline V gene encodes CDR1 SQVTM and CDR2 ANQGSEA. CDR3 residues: CSVEEGGLREKLFF. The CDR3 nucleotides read TGCAGCGTTGAAGAGGGGGGGCTTCGTGAAAAACTGTTTTTT.

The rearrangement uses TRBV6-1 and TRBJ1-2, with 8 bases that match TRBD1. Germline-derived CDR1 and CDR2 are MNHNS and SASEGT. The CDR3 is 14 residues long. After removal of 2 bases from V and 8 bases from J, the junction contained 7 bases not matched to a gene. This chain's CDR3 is CASSERDRSKGYTF. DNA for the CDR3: TGTGCCAGCAGTGAACGGGACAGGTCGAAGGGCTACACCTTC.

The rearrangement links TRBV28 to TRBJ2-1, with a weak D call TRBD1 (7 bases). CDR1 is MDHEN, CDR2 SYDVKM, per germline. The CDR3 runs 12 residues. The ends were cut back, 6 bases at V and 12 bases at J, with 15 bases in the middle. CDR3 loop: CASSRGTGVQFF. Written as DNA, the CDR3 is TGTGCCAGCAGCAGGGGGACGGGGGTGCAGTTCTTC.

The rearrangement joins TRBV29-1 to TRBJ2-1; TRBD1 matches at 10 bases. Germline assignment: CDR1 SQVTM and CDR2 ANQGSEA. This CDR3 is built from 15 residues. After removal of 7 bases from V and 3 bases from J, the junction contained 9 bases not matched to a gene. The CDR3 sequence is CSGTGTGALYNEQFF. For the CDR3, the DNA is TGCAGCGGCACTGGGACAGGGGCGCTCTACAATGAGCAGTTCTTC.

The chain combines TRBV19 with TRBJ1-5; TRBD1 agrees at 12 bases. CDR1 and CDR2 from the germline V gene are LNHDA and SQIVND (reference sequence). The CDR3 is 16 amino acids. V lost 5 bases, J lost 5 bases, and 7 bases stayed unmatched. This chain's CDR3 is CASSDRDRGLYQPQHF. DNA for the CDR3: TGTGCCAGTAGTGACCGGGACAGGGGGCTCTATCAGCCCCAGCATTTT.